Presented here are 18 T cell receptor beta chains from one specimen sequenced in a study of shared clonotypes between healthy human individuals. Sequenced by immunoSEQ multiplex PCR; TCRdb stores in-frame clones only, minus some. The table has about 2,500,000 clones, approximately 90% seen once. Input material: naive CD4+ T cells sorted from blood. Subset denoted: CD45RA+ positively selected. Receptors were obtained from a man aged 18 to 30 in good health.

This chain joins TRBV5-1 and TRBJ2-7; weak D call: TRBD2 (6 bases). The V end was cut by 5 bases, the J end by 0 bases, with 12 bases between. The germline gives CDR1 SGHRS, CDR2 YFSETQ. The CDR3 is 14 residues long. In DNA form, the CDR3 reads TGCGCCAGCAGGGAGGGACCCATCTCCTACGAGCAGTACTTC. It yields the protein CASREGPISYEQYF.

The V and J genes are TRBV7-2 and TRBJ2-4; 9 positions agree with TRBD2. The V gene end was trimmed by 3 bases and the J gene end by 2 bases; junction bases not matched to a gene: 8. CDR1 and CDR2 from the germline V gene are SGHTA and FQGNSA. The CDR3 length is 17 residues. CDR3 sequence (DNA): TGTGCCAGCAGCTTTGGCGGGGGGGGCCTGTCCAAAAACATTCAGTACTTC. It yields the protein CASSFGGGGLSKNIQYF.

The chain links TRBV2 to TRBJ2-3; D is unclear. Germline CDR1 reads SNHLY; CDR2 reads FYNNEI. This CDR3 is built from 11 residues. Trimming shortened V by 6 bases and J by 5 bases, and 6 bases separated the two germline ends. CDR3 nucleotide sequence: TGTGCCAGCAGCTGGGAAGATACGCAGTATTTT. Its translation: CASSWEDTQYF. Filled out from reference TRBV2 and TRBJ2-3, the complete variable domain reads EPEVTQTPSHQVTQMGQEVILRCVPISNHLYFYWYRQILGQKVEFLVSFYNNEISEKSEIFDDQFSVERPDGSNFTLKIRSTKLEDSAMYFCASSWEDTQYFGPGTRLTVL.

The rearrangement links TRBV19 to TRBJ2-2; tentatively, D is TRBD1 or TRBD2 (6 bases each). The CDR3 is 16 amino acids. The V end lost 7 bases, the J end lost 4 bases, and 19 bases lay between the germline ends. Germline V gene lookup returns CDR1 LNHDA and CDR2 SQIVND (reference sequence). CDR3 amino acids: CASTPGGGAATGELFF. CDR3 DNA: TGTGCCAGTACCCCCGGGGGCGGGGCGGCCACCGGGGAGCTGTTTTTT.

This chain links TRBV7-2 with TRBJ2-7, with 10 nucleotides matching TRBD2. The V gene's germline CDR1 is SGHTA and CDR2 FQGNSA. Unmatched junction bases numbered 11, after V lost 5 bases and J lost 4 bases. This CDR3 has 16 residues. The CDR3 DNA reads TGTGCCAGCAGCCCCTCTGGAGCGGGAGGGATATACGAGCAGTACTTC. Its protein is CASSPSGAGGIYEQYF.

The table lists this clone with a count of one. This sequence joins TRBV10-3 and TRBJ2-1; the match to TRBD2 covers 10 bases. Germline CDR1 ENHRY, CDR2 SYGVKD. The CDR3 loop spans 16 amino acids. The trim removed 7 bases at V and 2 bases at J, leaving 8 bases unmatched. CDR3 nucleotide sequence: TGTGCCATCACCTCGCTAGCGGGAGCGACCTACAATGAGCAGTTCTTC. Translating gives CAITSLAGATYNEQFF.

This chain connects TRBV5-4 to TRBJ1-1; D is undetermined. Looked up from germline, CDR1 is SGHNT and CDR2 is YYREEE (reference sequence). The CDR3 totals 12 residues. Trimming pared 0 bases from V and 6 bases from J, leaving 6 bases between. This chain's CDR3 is CASSLDLSEAFF. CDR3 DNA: TGTGCCAGCAGCTTGGACCTTTCTGAAGCTTTCTTT.

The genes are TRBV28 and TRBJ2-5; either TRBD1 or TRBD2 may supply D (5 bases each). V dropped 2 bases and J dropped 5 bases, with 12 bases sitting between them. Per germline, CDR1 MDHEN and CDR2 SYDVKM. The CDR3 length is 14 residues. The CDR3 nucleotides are TGTGCCAGCAGTTTACCGGGGTGGGGGGAGACCCAGTACTTC. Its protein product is CASSLPGWGETQYF. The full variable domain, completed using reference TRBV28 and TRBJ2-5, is DVKVTQSSRYLVKRTGEKVFLECVQDMDHENMFWYRQDPGLGLRLIYFSYDVKMKEKGDIPEGYSVSREKKERFSLILESASTNQTSMYLCASSLPGWGETQYFGPGTRLLVL.

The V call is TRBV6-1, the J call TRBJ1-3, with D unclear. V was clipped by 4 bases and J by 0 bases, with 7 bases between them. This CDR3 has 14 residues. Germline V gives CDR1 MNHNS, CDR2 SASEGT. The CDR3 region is CASSASSSGNTIYF. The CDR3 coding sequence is TGTGCCAGCAGTGCGTCCTCCTCTGGAAACACCATATATTTT.

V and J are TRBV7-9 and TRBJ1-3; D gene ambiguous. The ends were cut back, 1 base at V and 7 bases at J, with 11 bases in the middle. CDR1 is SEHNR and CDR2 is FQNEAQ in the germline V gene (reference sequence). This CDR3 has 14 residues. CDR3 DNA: TGTGCCAGCAGCTTAGGGTCCCACGGGAACACCATATATTTT. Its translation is CASSLGSHGNTIYF.

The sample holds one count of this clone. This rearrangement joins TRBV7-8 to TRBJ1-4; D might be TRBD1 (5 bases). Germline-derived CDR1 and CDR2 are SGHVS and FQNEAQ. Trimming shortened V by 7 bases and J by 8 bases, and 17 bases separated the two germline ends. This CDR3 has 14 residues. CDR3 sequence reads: CASTPAGMKEKLFF. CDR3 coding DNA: TGTGCCAGCACCCCGGCAGGGATGAAGGAAAAACTGTTTTTT.

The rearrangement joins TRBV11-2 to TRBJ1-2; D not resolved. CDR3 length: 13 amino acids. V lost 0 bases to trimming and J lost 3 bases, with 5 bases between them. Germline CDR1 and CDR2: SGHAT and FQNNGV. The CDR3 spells CASSLDGDYGYTF. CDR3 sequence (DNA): TGTGCCAGCAGCTTAGATGGGGACTATGGCTACACCTTC.

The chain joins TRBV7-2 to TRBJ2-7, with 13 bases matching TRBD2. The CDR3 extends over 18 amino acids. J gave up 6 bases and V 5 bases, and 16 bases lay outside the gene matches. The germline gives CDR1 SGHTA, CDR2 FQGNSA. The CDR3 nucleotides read TGTGCCAGCAGCCCCCGACTAGCGGGAGGCTCCTTTATCAGCGAGCAGTACTTC. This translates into CASSPRLAGGSFISEQYF.

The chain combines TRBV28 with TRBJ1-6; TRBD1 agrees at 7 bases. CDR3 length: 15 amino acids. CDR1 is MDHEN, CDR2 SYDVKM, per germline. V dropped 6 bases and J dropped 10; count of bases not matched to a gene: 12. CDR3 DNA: TGTGCCAGCAGCGAGGCACAGGGGAGAGACTCACCCCTCCACTTT. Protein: CASSEAQGRDSPLHF.

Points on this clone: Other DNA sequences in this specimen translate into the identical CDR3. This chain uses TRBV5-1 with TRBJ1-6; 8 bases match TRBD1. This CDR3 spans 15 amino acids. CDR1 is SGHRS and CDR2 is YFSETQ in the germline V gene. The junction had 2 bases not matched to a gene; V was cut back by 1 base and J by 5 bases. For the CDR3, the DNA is TGCGCCAGCAGCTTGACGGGACAGGATAATTCACCCCTCCACTTT. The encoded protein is CASSLTGQDNSPLHF.

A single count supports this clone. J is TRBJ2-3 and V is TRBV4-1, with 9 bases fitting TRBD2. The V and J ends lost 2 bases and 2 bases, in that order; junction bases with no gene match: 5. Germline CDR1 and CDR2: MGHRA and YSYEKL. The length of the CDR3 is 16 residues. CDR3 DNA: TGCGCCAGCAGCCAAAGTCTAGCGGGGCTCACAGATACGCAGTATTTT. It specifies CASSQSLAGLTDTQYF.

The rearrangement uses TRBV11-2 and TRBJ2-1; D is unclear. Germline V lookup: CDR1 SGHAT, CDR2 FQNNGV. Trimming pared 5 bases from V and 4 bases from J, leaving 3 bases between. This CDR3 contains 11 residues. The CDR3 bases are TGTGCCAGCAGCGCGTACAATGAGCAGTTCTTC. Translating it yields CASSAYNEQFF.

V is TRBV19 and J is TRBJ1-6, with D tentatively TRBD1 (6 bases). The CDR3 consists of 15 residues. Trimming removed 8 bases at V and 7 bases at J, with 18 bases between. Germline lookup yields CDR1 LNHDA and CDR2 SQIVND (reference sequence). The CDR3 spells CASAVEGVANSPLHF. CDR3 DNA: TGTGCCAGTGCAGTGGAGGGGGTCGCGAATTCACCCCTCCACTTT.